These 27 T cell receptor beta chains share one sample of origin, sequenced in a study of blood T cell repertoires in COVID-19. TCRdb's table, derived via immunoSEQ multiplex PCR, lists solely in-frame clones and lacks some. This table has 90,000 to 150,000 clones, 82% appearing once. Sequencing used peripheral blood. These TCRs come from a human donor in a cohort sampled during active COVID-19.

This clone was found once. The CDR3 reads CATEVREFTDTQYF. DNA of the CDR3: TGTGCCACAGAAGTCAGGGAATTCACAGATACGCAGTATTTT. The V call is TRBV2, the J call TRBJ2-3; D is perhaps TRBD1 (5 bases). This CDR3 comprises 14 residues. Germline CDR1 SNHLY, CDR2 FYNNEI. V lost 10 bases, J lost 2 bases, and 16 bases lay in between.

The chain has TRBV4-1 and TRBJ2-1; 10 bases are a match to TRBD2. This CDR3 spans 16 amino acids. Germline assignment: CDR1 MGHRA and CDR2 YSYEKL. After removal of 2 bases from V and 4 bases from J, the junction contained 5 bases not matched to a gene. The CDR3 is CASSQTSGGAYNEQFF. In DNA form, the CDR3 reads TGCGCCAGCAGCCAAACAAGCGGGGGGGCTTACAATGAGCAGTTCTTC.

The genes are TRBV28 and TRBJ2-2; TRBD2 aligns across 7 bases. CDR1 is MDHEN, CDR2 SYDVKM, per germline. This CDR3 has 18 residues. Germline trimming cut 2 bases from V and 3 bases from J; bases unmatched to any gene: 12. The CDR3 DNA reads TGTGCCAGCAGTTTAAACCGTGGACTAGTAGGGGACACCGGGGAGCTGTTTTTT. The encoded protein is CASSLNRGLVGDTGELFF. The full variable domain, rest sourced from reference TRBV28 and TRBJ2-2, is DVKVTQSSRYLVKRTGEKVFLECVQDMDHENMFWYRQDPGLGLRLIYFSYDVKMKEKGDIPEGYSVSREKKERFSLILESASTNQTSMYLCASSLNRGLVGDTGELFFGEGSRLTVL.

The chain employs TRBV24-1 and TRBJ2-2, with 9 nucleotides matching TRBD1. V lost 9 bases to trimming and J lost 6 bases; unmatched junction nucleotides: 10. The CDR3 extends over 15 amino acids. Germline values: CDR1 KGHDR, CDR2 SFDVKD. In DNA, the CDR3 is TGTGCCACCGAGGGACAGGGTGACGTCGCCGGGGAGCTGTTTTTT. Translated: CATEGQGDVAGELFF.

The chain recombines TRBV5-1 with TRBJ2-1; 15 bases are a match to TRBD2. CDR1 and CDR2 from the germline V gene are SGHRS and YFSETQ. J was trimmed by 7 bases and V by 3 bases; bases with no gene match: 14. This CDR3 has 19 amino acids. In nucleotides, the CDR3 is TGCGCCAGCAGCTACCCGGGACTAGCGGGGGGTGTCACGGGTAATGAGCAGTTCTTC. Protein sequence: CASSYPGLAGGVTGNEQFF.

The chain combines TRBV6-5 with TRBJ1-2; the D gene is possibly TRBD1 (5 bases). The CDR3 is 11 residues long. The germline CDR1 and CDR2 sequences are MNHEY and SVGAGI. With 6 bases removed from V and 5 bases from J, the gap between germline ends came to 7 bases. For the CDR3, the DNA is TGTGCCAGCAGCCAGGGATATGGCTACACCTTC. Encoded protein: CASSQGYGYTF.

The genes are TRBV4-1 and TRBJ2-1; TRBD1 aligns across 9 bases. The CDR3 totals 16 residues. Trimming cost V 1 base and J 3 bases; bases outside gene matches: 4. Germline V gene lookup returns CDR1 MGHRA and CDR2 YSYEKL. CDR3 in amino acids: CASSQGPGQGYNEQFF. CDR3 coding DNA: TGCGCCAGCAGCCAAGGGCCGGGACAGGGCTACAATGAGCAGTTCTTC.

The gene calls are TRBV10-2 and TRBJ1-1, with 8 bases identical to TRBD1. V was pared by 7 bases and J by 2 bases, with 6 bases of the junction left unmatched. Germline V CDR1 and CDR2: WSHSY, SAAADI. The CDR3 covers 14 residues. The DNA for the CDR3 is TGCGCCAGCAACACAGGGGGAGCTAACACTGAAGCTTTCTTT. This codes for CASNTGGANTEAFF.

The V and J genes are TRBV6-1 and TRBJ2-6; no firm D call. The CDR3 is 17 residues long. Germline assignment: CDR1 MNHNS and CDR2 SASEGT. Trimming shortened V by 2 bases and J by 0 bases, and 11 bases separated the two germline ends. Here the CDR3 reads CASSEWAGRSGANVLTF. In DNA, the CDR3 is TGTGCCAGCAGTGAATGGGCAGGCCGCTCTGGGGCCAACGTCCTGACTTTC.

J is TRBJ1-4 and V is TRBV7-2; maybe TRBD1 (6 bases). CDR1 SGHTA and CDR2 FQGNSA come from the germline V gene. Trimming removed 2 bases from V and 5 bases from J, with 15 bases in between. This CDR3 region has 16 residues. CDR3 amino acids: CASSLSTGLQNEKLFF. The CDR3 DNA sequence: TGTGCCAGCAGCTTAAGTACAGGGCTACAGAATGAAAAACTGTTTTTT. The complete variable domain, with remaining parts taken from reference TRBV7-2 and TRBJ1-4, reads GAGVSQSPSNKVTEKGKDVELRCDPISGHTALYWYRQSLGQGLEFLIYFQGNSAPDKSGLPSDRFSAERTGGSVSTLTIQRTQQEDSAVYLCASSLSTGLQNEKLFFGSGTQLSVL.

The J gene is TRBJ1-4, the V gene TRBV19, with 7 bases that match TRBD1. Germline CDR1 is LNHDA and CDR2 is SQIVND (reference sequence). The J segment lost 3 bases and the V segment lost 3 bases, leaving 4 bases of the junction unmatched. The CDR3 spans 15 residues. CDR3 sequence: CASSIPGQPNEKLFF. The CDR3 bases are TGTGCCAGTAGTATCCCGGGACAGCCTAATGAAAAACTGTTTTTT.

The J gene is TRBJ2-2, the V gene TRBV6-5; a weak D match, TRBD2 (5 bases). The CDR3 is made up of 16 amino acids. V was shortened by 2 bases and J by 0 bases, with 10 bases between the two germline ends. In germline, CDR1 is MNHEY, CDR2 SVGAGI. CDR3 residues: CASSYGLAANTGELFF. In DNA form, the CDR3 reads TGTGCCAGCAGTTACGGCCTAGCAGCGAACACCGGGGAGCTGTTTTTT.

The chain's CDR3 is CASSFDRVYEQYF. DNA of the CDR3: TGCGCCAGCAGCTTTGACAGGGTCTACGAGCAGTACTTC. The rearrangement uses TRBV5-1 and TRBJ2-7, with TRBD1 identical over 7 bases. With 2 bases clipped from V and 3 bases from J, the junction kept 2 bases outside the gene matches. Germline V CDR1 and CDR2: SGHRS, YFSETQ. The CDR3 runs 13 residues.

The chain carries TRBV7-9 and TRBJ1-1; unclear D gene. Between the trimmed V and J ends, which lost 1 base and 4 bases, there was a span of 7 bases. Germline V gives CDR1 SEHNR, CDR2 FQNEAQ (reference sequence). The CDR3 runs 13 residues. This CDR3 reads CASSLGAGTEAFF. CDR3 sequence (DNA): TGTGCCAGCAGCTTAGGGGCGGGCACTGAAGCTTTCTTT.

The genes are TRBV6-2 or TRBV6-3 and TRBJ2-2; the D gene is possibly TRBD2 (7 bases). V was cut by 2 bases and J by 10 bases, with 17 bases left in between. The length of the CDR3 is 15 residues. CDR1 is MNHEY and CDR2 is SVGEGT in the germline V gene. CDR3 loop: CASSYPVGGASELFF. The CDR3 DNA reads TGTGCCAGCAGTTACCCCGTAGGGGGGGCCTCGGAGCTGTTTTTT.

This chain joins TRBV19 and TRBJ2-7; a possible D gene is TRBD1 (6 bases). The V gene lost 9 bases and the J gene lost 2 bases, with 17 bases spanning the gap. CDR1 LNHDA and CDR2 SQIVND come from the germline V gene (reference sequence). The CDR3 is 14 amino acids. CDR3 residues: CARPPVPGAYEQYF. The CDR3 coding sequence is TGTGCCAGACCCCCCGTGCCAGGGGCCTACGAGCAGTACTTC.

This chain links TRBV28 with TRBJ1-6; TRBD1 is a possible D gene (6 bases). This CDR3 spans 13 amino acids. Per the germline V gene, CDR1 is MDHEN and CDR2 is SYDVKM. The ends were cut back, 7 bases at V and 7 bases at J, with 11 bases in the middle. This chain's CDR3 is CASKAQGNSPLHF. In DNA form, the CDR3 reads TGTGCCAGCAAAGCGCAGGGGAATTCACCCCTCCACTTT.

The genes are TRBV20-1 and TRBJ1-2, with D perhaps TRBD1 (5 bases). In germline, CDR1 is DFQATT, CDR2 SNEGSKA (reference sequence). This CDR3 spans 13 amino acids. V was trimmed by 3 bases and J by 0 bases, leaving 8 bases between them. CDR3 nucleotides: TGCAGTGCTAGTTCGACAGCTAACTATGGCTACACCTTC. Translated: CSASSTANYGYTF.

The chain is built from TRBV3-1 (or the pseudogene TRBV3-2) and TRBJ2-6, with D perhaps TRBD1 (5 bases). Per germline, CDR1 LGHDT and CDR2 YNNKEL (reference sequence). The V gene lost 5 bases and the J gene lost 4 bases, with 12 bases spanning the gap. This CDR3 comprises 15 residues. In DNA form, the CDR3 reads TGTGCCAGCAGCGTACAGGTCTCAGGGGCCAACGTCCTGACTTTC. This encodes CASSVQVSGANVLTF.

The CDR3, as DNA: TGTGCCAGCAGCCCCGACAGCTCCTATAATTCACCCCTCCACTTT. Amino acids: CASSPDSSYNSPLHF. This chain links TRBV5-4 with TRBJ1-6; D perhaps matches TRBD1 (5 bases). CDR1 is SGHNT and CDR2 is YYREEE in the germline V gene (reference sequence). With 4 bases removed from V and 0 bases from J, the gap between germline ends came to 8 bases. The CDR3 consists of 15 residues.

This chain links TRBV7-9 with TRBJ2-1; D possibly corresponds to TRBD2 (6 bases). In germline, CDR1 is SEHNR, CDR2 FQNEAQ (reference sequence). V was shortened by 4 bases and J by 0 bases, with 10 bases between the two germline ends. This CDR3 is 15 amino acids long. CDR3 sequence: CASSYGTDSYNEQFF. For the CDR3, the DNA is TGTGCCAGCAGCTACGGGACTGACTCCTACAATGAGCAGTTCTTC.

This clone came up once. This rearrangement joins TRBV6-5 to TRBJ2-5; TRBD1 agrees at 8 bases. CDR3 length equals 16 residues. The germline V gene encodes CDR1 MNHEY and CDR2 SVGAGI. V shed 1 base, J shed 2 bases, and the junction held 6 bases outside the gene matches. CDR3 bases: TGTGCCAGCAGTTACTTGGGCAGGGGGCCACAAGAGACCCAGTACTTC. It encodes CASSYLGRGPQETQYF.

DNA for the CDR3: TGTGCCAGTAGTATTTCCGAGAACTCCTACGAGCAGTACTTC. Translated: CASSISENSYEQYF. The chain employs TRBV19 and TRBJ2-7, with D unclear. V shed 3 bases and J shed 0 bases, with 9 bases lying between them. There are 14 residues in the CDR3. The germline gives CDR1 LNHDA, CDR2 SQIVND (reference sequence).

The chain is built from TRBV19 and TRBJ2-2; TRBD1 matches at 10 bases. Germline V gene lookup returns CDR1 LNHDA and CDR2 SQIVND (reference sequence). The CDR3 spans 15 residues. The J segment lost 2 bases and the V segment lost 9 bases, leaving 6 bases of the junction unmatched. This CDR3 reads CASSPTGGNTGELFF. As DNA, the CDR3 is TGTGCCAGCAGCCCGACAGGGGGCAACACCGGGGAGCTGTTTTTT.

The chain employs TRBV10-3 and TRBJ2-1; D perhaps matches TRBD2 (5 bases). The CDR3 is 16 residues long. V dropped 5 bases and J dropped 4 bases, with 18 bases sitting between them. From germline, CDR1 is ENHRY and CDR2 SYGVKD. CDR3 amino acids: CAISRLSVSEYNEQFF. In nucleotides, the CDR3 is TGTGCCATCAGTCGCCTTAGCGTGTCGGAATACAATGAGCAGTTCTTC.

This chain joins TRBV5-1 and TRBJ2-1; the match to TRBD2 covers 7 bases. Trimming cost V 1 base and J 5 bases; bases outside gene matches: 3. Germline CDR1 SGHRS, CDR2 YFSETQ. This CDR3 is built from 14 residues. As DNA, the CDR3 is TGCGCCAGCAGCTTGTTAACTAGCGACAATGAGCAGTTCTTC. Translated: CASSLLTSDNEQFF.

The CDR3 DNA is TGTGCAAGTCGGCCCTCTGGTTCGGGTAATTCACCCCTCCACTTT. Amino acids: CASRPSGSGNSPLHF. The chain carries TRBV12-2 and TRBJ1-6. TRBV12-2 is listed as a pseudogene. The CDR3 is 15 amino acids.